This T cell receptor (beta chain) was retrieved from a study of tumor-infiltrating lymphocytes in primary liver carcinoma. Study-wide points: Blood had a significantly lower top-250-clone fraction than tumors did (p = 0.039). Overlap between tumor regions exceeded overlap of tumor with adjacent tissue or blood.

A primer in the constant region served to generate TCR beta cDNA from approximately 500 ng of total RNA. TCR beta libraries came from three nested multiplex PCR rounds using slightly modified ARM-PCR. TRBV1-TRBV30 forward primers and a C-beta reverse primer were used in the first two PCR rounds, which each ran for 10 cycles. TCRdb re-called the multiplex PCR reads with MiXCR, one entry per CDR3 protein. The sample holds about 70,000 distinct CDR3 sequences, approximately 74% seen once. The length of the CDR3 is 15 residues. Trimming took off 2 bases at V and 5 bases at J, with 10 bases between the two ends. From germline, CDR1 is MNHNS and CDR2 SASEGT. RNA and DNA were co-extracted from around 18-30 mg of unsorted bulk tissue. Surgeons treated the primary liver carcinoma of the patients by surgical resection. Patients in the cohort were treatment-naive and living with chronic HBV infection. This clonotype has just one count. Its antigen is unidentified. Just one base apart from a much larger clone, this may be a read error.

The TCR comes from a middle-aged man with primary liver carcinoma and hepatitis B virus infection. Sequencing was performed on liver tumor tissue from sampling region 4. Subset here: tumor region T4, right-lateral pole. The chain couples TRBV6-1 to TRBJ2-6; D is perhaps TRBD1 or TRBD2 (5 bases each). The CDR3 reads CASSEWGFRANVLTF. CDR3 in DNA: TGTGCCAGCAGTGAATGGGGGTTCAGGGCCAACGTCCTGACTTTC.